The sequence of this TCR beta chain was determined in a study of shared clonotypes between healthy human individuals. Points from the study as a whole: Rarefaction showed sorted-subset sequencing was incomplete despite large depth.

As concerns this clone: Its cognate antigen is unknown.

Selected positively for CCR7 and CD45RO-negative, naive CD8 cells excluded terminally differentiated effector memory CD45RA+ cells. Replicate sorted-subset PCRs were loaded with around 220 ng DNA, roughly 33,000 T cell genomes. As handled by the study authors: Junction-only sequences produced by ImmunoSEQ had no quality scores, so filtering differed. Method: immunoSEQ multiplex PCR; TCRdb's copy keeps in-frame clones and lacks some. V and J calls and clone size are given by that table; D and trimming were obtained from the DNA. The top ten clones hold around 1.7% of a sample with about 2.1 million clones, approximately 94% of them seen once. CDR3 length: 16 residues. V shed 2 bases and J shed 8 bases, with 18 bases lying between them. Germline lookup yields CDR1 SNHLY and CDR2 FYNNEI.

Sequencing input: naive CD8+ T cells from PBMCs. This sequence joins TRBV2 and TRBJ1-4; possible D gene TRBD1, 6 bases. This TCR derives from a man younger than 35 in good health. Some clones in this sample may be carry-over from other donors' samples. CDR3 in amino acids: CASSEPLGGRGEKLFF. CDR3 nucleotides: TGTGCCAGCAGTGAACCCCTAGGGGGGCGAGGAGAAAAACTGTTTTTT.